This paragraph covers one T cell receptor (beta chain) sequence. Its specificity is unknown. A primer matching the constant region was used to make TCR beta cDNA from approximately 0.45 ug of total RNA. Libraries of TCR beta came from three nested multiplex PCR rounds with slightly modified ARM-PCR. In TCRdb, the multiplex PCR reads were re-called with MiXCR into one record per CDR3 protein. Here the sample spans approximately 300,000 distinct CDR3 sequences, approximately 60% being singletons. The source of the blood RNA was unsorted whole blood, and germline DNA was extracted as well. Around 4.3 milliliters of peripheral blood were drawn presurgically. The sample belongs to a study of tumor-infiltrating lymphocytes in primary liver carcinoma. Across the whole study: The cohort consisted of patients whose primary liver carcinoma was surgically resected. Broader study findings: Samples, which were bulk and unsorted, did not allow CD4+ and CD8+ repertoires to be compared. Researchers found tumor-adjacent and tumor-blood pairs overlapped less than tumor region pairs.

The specimen sequenced was peripheral blood. The sequence derives from a middle-aged man with primary liver carcinoma and hepatitis B virus infection.

In DNA, the CDR3 is TGCGCCAGCAGCTTGGTGGCAACCCCCACAGATACGCAGTATTTT. Its protein is CASSLVATPTDTQYF. The chain couples TRBV5-1 to TRBJ2-3; D gene unclear. The CDR3 sequence is 15 residues long. Looked up from germline, CDR1 is SGHRS and CDR2 is YFSETQ. V was cut by 0 bases and J by 2 bases, with 10 bases left in between.